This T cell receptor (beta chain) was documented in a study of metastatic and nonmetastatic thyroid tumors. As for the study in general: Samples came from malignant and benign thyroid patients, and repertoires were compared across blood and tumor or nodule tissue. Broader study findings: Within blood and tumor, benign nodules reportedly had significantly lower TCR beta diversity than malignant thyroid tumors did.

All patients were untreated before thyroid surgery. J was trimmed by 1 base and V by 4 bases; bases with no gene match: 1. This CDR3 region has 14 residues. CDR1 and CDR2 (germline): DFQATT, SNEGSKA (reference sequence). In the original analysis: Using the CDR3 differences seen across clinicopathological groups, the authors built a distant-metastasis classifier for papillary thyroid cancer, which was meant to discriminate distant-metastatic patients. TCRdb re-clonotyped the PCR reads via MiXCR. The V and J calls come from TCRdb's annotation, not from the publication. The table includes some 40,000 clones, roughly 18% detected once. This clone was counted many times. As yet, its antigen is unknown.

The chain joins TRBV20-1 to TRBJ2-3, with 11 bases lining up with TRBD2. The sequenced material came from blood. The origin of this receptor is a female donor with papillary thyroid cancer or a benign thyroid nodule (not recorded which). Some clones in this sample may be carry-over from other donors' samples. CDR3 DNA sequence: TGCAGTGCTACACTAGCGGGAGGCACAGATACGCAGTATTTT. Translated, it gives CSATLAGGTDTQYF.